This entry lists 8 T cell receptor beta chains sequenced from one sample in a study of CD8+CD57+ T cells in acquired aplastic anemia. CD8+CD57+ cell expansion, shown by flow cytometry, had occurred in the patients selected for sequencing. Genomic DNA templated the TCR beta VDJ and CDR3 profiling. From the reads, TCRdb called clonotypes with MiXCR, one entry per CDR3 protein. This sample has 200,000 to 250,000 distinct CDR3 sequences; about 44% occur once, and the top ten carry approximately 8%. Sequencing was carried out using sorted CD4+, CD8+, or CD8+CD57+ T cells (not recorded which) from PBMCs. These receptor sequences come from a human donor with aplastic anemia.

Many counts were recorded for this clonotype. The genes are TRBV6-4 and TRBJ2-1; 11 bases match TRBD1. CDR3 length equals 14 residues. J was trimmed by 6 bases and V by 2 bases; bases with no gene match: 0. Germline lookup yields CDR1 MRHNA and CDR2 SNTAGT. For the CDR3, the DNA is TGTGCCAGCAGTGACGGGACAGGGGGCAATGAGCAGTTCTTC. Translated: CASSDGTGGNEQFF.

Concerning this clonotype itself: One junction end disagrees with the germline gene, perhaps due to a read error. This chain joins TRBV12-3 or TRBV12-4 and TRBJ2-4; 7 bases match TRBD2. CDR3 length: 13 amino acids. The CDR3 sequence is CASSHRGVNIRYF. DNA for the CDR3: TGTGCCAGCAGTCACCGGGGGGTAAACATTCGGTACTTC.

For the CDR3, the DNA is TGTGCCAGCAACCCCACTAGCCCCACCGGGGAGCTGTTTTTT. As protein: CASNPTSPTGELFF. The chain links TRBV13 to TRBJ2-2, with D perhaps matching TRBD2 (6 bases). Germline V gives CDR1 PRHDT, CDR2 FYEKMQ (reference sequence). This CDR3 has 14 residues. The V gene lost 7 bases and the J gene lost 4 bases, with 13 bases spanning the gap.

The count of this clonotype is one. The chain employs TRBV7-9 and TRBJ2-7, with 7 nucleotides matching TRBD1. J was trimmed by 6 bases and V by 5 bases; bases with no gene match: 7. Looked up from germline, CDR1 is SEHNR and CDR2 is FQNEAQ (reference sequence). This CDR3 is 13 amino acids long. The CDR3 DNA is TGTGCCAGCAGCCGTCGAAGGGGGCCCGAGCAGTACTTC. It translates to CASSRRRGPEQYF.

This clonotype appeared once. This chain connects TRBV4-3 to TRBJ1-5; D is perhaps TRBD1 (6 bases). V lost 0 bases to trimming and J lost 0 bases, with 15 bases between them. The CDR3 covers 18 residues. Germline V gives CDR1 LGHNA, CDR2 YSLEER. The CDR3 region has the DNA TGCGCCAGCAGCCAAGATCTAACGCAGGGGTATAGCAATCAGCCCCAGCATTTT. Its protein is CASSQDLTQGYSNQPQHF.

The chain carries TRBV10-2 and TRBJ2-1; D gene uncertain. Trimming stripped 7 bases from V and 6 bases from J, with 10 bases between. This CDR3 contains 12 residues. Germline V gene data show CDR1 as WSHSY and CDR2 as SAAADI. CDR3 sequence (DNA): TGCGCCAGCACCGTAGGAGCCAATGAGCAGTTCTTC. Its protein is CASTVGANEQFF.

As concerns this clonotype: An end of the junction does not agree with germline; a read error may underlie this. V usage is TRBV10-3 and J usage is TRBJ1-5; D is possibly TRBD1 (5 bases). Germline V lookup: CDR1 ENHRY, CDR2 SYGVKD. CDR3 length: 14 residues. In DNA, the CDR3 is TGTGCCAGCAGTTACGGGGCTAGCGGGGGGCCCCAGCATTTT. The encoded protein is CASSYGASGGPQHF.

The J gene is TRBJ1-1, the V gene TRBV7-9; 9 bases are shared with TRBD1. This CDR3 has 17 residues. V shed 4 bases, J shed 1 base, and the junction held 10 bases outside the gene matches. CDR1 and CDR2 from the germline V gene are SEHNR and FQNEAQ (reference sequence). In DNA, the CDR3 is TGTGCCAGCAGCTCTGATAGCGGACAGGGGAGGAACACTGAAGCTTTCTTT. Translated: CASSSDSGQGRNTEAFF.